This T cell receptor beta chain was sequenced for a study of cytomegalovirus exposure and HLA in healthy donors. The PCR was carried out with 60 Vbeta primers and 13 Jbeta primers. The table came from immunoSEQ multiplex PCR; TCRdb's copy has only in-frame clones and leaves some out. The table records 59,000 or so clones, 65% to 90% of them present only once. Sequencing was performed on PBMCs. The TCR sequence derives from a female donor in good health and CMV-seronegative.

Here the CDR3 reads CASRVSSGISDTQYF. Here the CDR3 DNA reads TGTGCCAGCAGGGTATCTAGCGGGATTTCAGATACGCAGTATTTT. The V call is TRBV7-2, the J call TRBJ2-3; 9 nucleotides line up with TRBD2. Germline values: CDR1 SGHTA, CDR2 FQGNSA. CDR3 length equals 15 residues. The J segment lost 4 bases and the V segment lost 6 bases, leaving 8 bases of the junction unmatched.